This entry describes one TCR beta chain. The antigen is not known. The data were taken from a study of blood T cells in healthy people across ages. Study-wide context: Per every two T cells, about one barcoded beta molecule was captured by template switching. Whole-study results and caveats: Donor CMV status was unknown, possibly confounding expanded clonotype changes.

It was with a sample-barcoded 5' primer and a J-beta primer mix that a second PCR of roughly 7 to 12 cycles was run. TCRdb called the 5' RACE reads again in MiXCR, with one record for every CDR3 protein. Among under 2 million distinct CDR3 sequences listed, about 35% were seen once. The V and J ends lost 3 bases and 7 bases respectively, with 19 bases between them. The CDR3 consists of 16 residues. Germline lookup yields CDR1 MNHEY and CDR2 SMNVEV (reference sequence). This chain connects TRBV27 to TRBJ1-5; D might be TRBD1 (5 bases). Sequencing was carried out using blood. The sequence was collected from a woman in her twenties or thirties in good health. CDR3 region: CASSFYPGAGSQPQHF. In DNA form, the CDR3 reads TGTGCCAGCAGTTTTTACCCCGGTGCAGGGAGCCAGCCCCAGCATTTT.